This T cell receptor (beta chain) originates from a study of T cells in Graves' hyperthyroidism and ophthalmopathy. Recently diagnosed hyperthyroidism of less than 2 months' duration affected patients aged 18 to 65. Patients having uncontrolled infection, another autoimmune disease, pregnancy or lactation were not included. RNA transcripts served as the template for amplifying TCR beta CDR3 regions. When the TCR CDR3 underwent first-round RT-PCR, the HTBI primer set was used. TCRdb called the multiplex PCR reads again in MiXCR, with one record for every CDR3 protein. The data show approximately 630,000 distinct CDR3 sequences, roughly 16% seen once. The V and J ends lost 4 bases and 1 base respectively, with 10 bases between them. The CDR3 runs 14 residues. Germline V gives CDR1 SNHLY, CDR2 FYNNEI. This clonotype was seen many times.

This TCR came from a woman aged 30 to 39 with Graves' hyperthyroidism. The chain joins TRBV2 to TRBJ1-2; tentative D call: TRBD1 (5 bases). The sequencing input was blood. The DNA of the CDR3 is TGTGCCAGCAGTGGGACATCGAGTAACTATGGCTACACCTTC. Its translation: CASSGTSSNYGYTF.